Presented here are 19 T cell receptor beta chains from one specimen sequenced in a study of T-cell memory formation after mild COVID-19. TCRdb reanalysed the 5' RACE reads using MiXCR and keeps one entry per CDR3 protein. The table includes about 430,000 distinct CDR3 sequences, roughly 26% detected once. Sequenced input: PBMCs or a T cell subset sorted from them (not recorded which). The receptors originated from an adult woman who had mild COVID-19 (a few samples of this study predate the infection). Cell type and time point are not known.

This clonotype has ten or more counts. The V gene is TRBV12-3 or TRBV12-4, the J gene TRBJ2-1; 13 bases are shared with TRBD2. The CDR3 is 16 residues long. The V gene end was trimmed by 5 bases and the J gene end by 8 bases; junction bases not matched to a gene: 9. This CDR3 reads CASSPSTSGGRDEQFF. The CDR3 DNA sequence: TGTGCCAGCAGTCCGTCGACTAGCGGGGGGCGGGATGAGCAGTTCTTC.

This chain joins TRBV6-1 and TRBJ1-1; the D gene is possibly TRBD1 (5 bases). CDR1 is MNHNS and CDR2 is SASEGT in the germline V gene. The CDR3 has 13 residues. V was clipped by 0 bases and J by 4 bases, with 6 bases between them. The CDR3 bases are TGTGCCAGCAGTGAAGCCAGGGCCACTGAAGCTTTCTTT. Translated, it gives CASSEARATEAFF.

J is TRBJ2-3 and V is TRBV5-1; D ambiguous. Germline CDR1 is SGHRS and CDR2 is YFSETQ. Trimming stripped 0 bases from V and 3 bases from J, with 8 bases between. CDR3 length: 14 residues. The CDR3 reads CASSLEALTDTQYF. For the CDR3, the DNA is TGCGCCAGCAGCTTGGAGGCATTAACAGATACGCAGTATTTT.

The genes are TRBV19 and TRBJ1-1, with D unclear. The CDR3 runs to 12 residues. Germline lookup yields CDR1 LNHDA and CDR2 SQIVND (reference sequence). Trimming took 6 bases from V and 0 from J, leaving 5 bases between them. CDR3 nucleotide sequence: TGTGCCAGTAGATGGCTGAACACTGAAGCTTTCTTT. It encodes CASRWLNTEAFF. Supplemented by reference TRBV19 and TRBJ1-1, the full variable domain reads DGGITQSPKYLFRKEGQNVTLSCEQNLNHDAMYWYRQDPGQGLRLIYYSQIVNDFQKGDIAEGYSVSREKKESFPLTVTSAQKNPTAFYLCASRWLNTEAFFGQGTRLTVV.

The chain employs TRBV5-1 and TRBJ2-7; D is possibly TRBD1 (6 bases). Deletions cut 3 bases from V and 6 bases from J, with 13 bases between. The CDR3 contains 13 residues. Per germline, CDR1 SGHRS and CDR2 YFSETQ. This CDR3 reads CASSSKQGGEQYF. The DNA of the CDR3 is TGCGCCAGCAGCTCGAAACAGGGCGGCGAGCAGTACTTC.

This clonotype was seen a handful of times. The chain carries TRBV10-3 and TRBJ2-7; no definite D call. The V and J ends lost 0 bases and 2 bases respectively, with 14 bases between them. Germline CDR1 is ENHRY and CDR2 is SYGVKD. CDR3 length: 16 amino acids. DNA of the CDR3: TGTGCCATCAGTGAGTCTCGAGGACGCACTACCTACGAGCAGTACTTC. Translating gives CAISESRGRTTYEQYF.

This clonotype showed up just a few times. The rearrangement links TRBV14 to TRBJ2-1; 10 positions match TRBD1. V dropped 9 bases and J dropped 8; count of bases not matched to a gene: 7. Germline loops: CDR1 SGHDN, CDR2 FVKESK. The CDR3 totals 13 residues. CDR3 nucleotide sequence: TGTGCCAGTAACCGGGACAGGGGCTATGAGCAGTTCTTC. It is translated as CASNRDRGYEQFF.

This chain joins TRBV24-1 and TRBJ2-3; D gene unclear. V was trimmed by 5 bases and J by 3 bases, leaving 8 bases between them. This CDR3 region has 13 residues. In germline, CDR1 is KGHDR, CDR2 SFDVKD. CDR3 residues: CATSGSVTDTQYF. DNA for the CDR3: TGTGCCACCAGTGGGAGTGTGACAGATACGCAGTATTTT.

The rearrangement links TRBV7-2 to TRBJ2-5, with D possibly being TRBD2 (7 bases). CDR3 size: 17 residues. Germline lookup yields CDR1 SGHTA and CDR2 FQGNSA. V was trimmed by 0 bases and J by 1 base, leaving 15 bases between them. CDR3 DNA sequence: TGTGCCAGCAGCTTAGCGGGAGGGGGGCTCATCCAAGAGACCCAGTACTTC. It yields the protein CASSLAGGGLIQETQYF.

This clonotype was detected only a few times. Because the CDR3's place on the DNA is in doubt, the DNA is left out and the CDR3 is given as listed by TCRdb. The genes are TRBV21-1 and TRBJ1-6; TRBD1, the D gene given by the table, was not confirmed from the DNA. TRBV21-1 is annotated as a pseudogene. The CDR3 spans 17 residues, counting both ends. CDR3 loop: CASSRDREVGMGSPLHF.

The chain is built from TRBV27 and TRBJ2-2; TRBD1 matches at 10 bases. The CDR3 is made up of 15 amino acids. J gave up 5 bases and V 5 bases, and 5 bases lay outside the gene matches. Germline V gene lookup returns CDR1 MNHEY and CDR2 SMNVEV (reference sequence). The DNA of the CDR3 is TGTGCCAGCAGTACGGGGACAGGGGAAACCGGGGAGCTGTTTTTT. Translating gives CASSTGTGETGELFF.

This clonotype was detected only a few times. The CDR3 loop reads CASSYQSPGEVTEAFF. The CDR3 nucleotides read TGTGCCAGCAGTTACCAAAGTCCGGGAGAGGTTACTGAAGCTTTCTTT. The V gene is TRBV6-6, the J gene TRBJ1-1; D is unresolved. The germline gives CDR1 MNHNY, CDR2 SVGAGI (reference sequence). This CDR3 spans 16 amino acids. The V and J ends lost 2 bases and 5 bases respectively, with 18 bases between them.

The rearrangement uses TRBV6-1 and TRBJ2-5, with D perhaps being TRBD1 or TRBD2 (5 bases each). This CDR3 contains 16 residues. The ends were cut back, 7 bases at V and 4 bases at J, with 22 bases in the middle. Germline CDR1 reads MNHNS; CDR2 reads SASEGT. The DNA of the CDR3 is TGTGCCAGCATAACAGGAGAAGGACTCCTGGGAGAGACCCAGTACTTC. Its translation is CASITGEGLLGETQYF.

In its sample, this clonotype was seen a few times. The chain employs TRBV10-2 and TRBJ1-1; unclear D gene. Germline lookup yields CDR1 WSHSY and CDR2 SAAADI. Trimming stripped 8 bases from V and 1 base from J, with 5 bases between. The CDR3 extends over 11 amino acids. The CDR3 coding sequence is TGCGCCAGCGAAGAGAACACTGAAGCTTTCTTT. Its protein product is CASEENTEAFF.

The chain recombines TRBV21-1 with TRBJ2-1; TRBD1, the table's D call, was not compared with the DNA. TRBV21-1 is a known pseudogene. The CDR3 length is 16 residues. The CDR3 DNA reads TGTGCCAGCACCAGTACGCCGGGACAGGGTAACAATGAGCAGTTCTTC. This encodes CASTSTPGQGNNEQFF.

V usage is TRBV7-2 and J usage is TRBJ2-1; 8 bases are a match to TRBD2. Unmatched junction bases numbered 10, after V lost 1 base and J lost 2 bases. Germline V gives CDR1 SGHTA, CDR2 FQGNSA. CDR3 size: 18 residues. The CDR3: CASSLVGLHGGAYNEQFF. In nucleotides, the CDR3 is TGTGCCAGCAGCTTAGTGGGTCTGCACGGGGGGGCCTACAATGAGCAGTTCTTC.

V is TRBV5-1 and J is TRBJ2-7; D is possibly TRBD1 (6 bases). CDR3 size: 14 residues. Deletions cut 1 base from V and 2 bases from J, with 10 bases between. Germline V gene lookup returns CDR1 SGHRS and CDR2 YFSETQ. The CDR3 DNA follows: TGCGCCAGCAGCTTGTCCGGGACAACCTACGAGCAGTACTTC. It codes for CASSLSGTTYEQYF.

This clonotype occurred a few times. The rearrangement uses TRBV2 and TRBJ2-7; 10 bases align to TRBD1. The V gene end was trimmed by 8 bases and the J gene end by 2 bases; junction bases not matched to a gene: 3. CDR1 is SNHLY, CDR2 FYNNEI, per germline. This CDR3 is built from 13 residues. In nucleotides, the CDR3 is TGTGCCAGCGGTGGACAGGGGGCCTACGAGCAGTACTTC. It yields the protein CASGGQGAYEQYF.

V is TRBV25-1 and J is TRBJ2-5; TRBD2 agrees at 9 bases. V lost 3 bases, J lost 4 bases, and 9 bases stayed unmatched. CDR1 MGHDK and CDR2 SYGVNS come from the germline V gene. This CDR3 has 16 residues. The CDR3 DNA reads TGTGCCAGCAGTGACTTAGCGGGGGAGATGCGAGAGACCCAGTACTTC. It encodes CASSDLAGEMRETQYF.